This T cell receptor (beta chain) was recovered during a study of T-cell reconstitution after alpha-beta-depleted transplantation in children. This clonotype was seen many times. V gave up 3 bases and J gave up 6 bases; unmatched junction bases: 9. Per germline, CDR1 SGHAT and CDR2 FQDESV (reference sequence). This CDR3 has 16 amino acids. As it was prepared, the TCRbeta library received unique molecular identifiers. MiXCR was run by TCRdb on the PCR reads, yielding one entry per CDR3 protein. The sample holds 200,000 to 250,000 distinct CDR3 sequences, around 12% seen once. The TCR comes from a human donor who donated a stem cell graft to a child with acute lymphoblastic leukemia. The material sequenced was PBMCs from the stem cell graft donor, taken from the stem cell graft. The V gene is TRBV11-1, the J gene TRBJ2-2, with 8 nucleotides matching TRBD1. As DNA, the CDR3 is TGTGCCAGCAGCTTCGTACCAAGGACAGGGCCCGGGGAGCTGTTTTTT. Translating it yields CASSFVPRTGPGELFF.